The 4 T cell receptor beta chains reported below all come from one sample, sequenced in a study of T cell repertoires in cytomegalovirus infection. TCRdb called the reads again in MiXCR, with one record for every CDR3 protein. The sample includes 20,000 to 25,000 distinct CDR3 sequences, about 40% of them seen just once. No antigen has been assigned to these receptors. The sequences come from CD8+ T cells from cultured PBMCs, collected from culture after CMV antigen stimulation. These receptors all come from a human donor in good health (CMV status not recorded). Some clones in this sample may be carry-over from other donors' samples.

The table lists this clonotype with a few counts. This sequence joins TRBV18 and TRBJ1-1; a weak D match, TRBD1 (5 bases). Germline lookup yields CDR1 KGHSH and CDR2 LQKENI. This CDR3 is built from 13 residues. Trimming took off 6 bases at V and 1 base at J, with 9 bases between the two ends. CDR3 in amino acids: CASSDTQNTEAFF. CDR3 coding DNA: TGTGCCAGCTCGGACACTCAGAACACTGAAGCTTTCTTT.

CDR3 bases: TGTGCCAGCTCAGGGGAGGACCGATCAGATACGCAGTATTTT. Its protein is CASSGEDRSDTQYF. The chain joins TRBV2 to TRBJ2-3; D could derive from TRBD1 or TRBD2 (6 bases each). CDR1 SNHLY and CDR2 FYNNEI come from the germline V gene. V was shortened by 8 bases and J by 4 bases, with 16 bases between the two germline ends. This CDR3 contains 14 residues.

The V gene is TRBV18, the J gene TRBJ1-1; D is ambiguous. This CDR3 has 20 amino acids. Between the trimmed V and J ends, which lost 4 bases and 0 bases, there was a span of 27 bases. The germline gives CDR1 KGHSH, CDR2 LQKENI. In DNA, the CDR3 is TGTGCCAGCTCACTGAGGTCCCTACTGGGCGCAGGTCCGATGAACACTGAAGCTTTCTTT. Its protein product is CASSLRSLLGAGPMNTEAFF.

This rearrangement joins TRBV6-1 to TRBJ2-1; TRBD2 might be the D (6 bases). CDR1 and CDR2 from the germline V gene are MNHNS and SASEGT. This CDR3 is built from 14 residues. The V end was cut by 7 bases, the J end by 9 bases, with 19 bases between. CDR3 bases: TGTGCCAGCACTCCGCTGGAGGGAATCGGTGAGCAGTTCTTC. Its translation is CASTPLEGIGEQFF.